The 21 T cell receptor beta chains listed next were all sequenced from one sample in a study of control samples from healthy donors and cancer patients. Sequencing used immunoSEQ multiplex PCR; TCRdb keeps in-frame clones, though not all of them. The repertoire includes approximately 150,000 clones, around 94% of them detected once, and 14% sits in the top ten. The sequenced sample consisted of PBMCs. The origin of the receptors is a man in his sixties with colorectal cancer.

This chain joins TRBV5-1 and TRBJ1-3, with 11 bases aligning to TRBD1. The CDR3 runs to 16 residues. Germline V gene data show CDR1 as SGHRS and CDR2 as YFSETQ. Trimming removed 3 bases from V and 0 bases from J; junction bases left unmatched: 2. CDR3 in amino acids: CASSSGQGASGNTIYF. The CDR3 region has the DNA TGCGCCAGCAGCTCTGGACAGGGGGCCTCTGGAAACACCATATATTTT.

The chain employs TRBV19 and TRBJ1-3; no clear D gene. CDR1 is LNHDA, CDR2 SQIVND, per germline (reference sequence). V lost 4 bases, J lost 0 bases, and 10 bases lay in between. The CDR3 is 15 residues long. CDR3 amino acids: CASSRDSGSGNTIYF. CDR3 in DNA: TGTGCCAGTAGTAGAGATTCGGGCTCTGGAAACACCATATATTTT.

The rearrangement joins TRBV29-1 to TRBJ1-1, with D tentatively TRBD1 (5 bases). Germline loops: CDR1 SQVTM, CDR2 ANQGSEA. The V and J ends lost 6 bases and 9 bases respectively, with 17 bases between them. The CDR3 extends over 12 amino acids. Here the CDR3 DNA reads TGCAGCGTCAGTGAGGTTGGGGCCCAAGCTTTCTTT. Translation gives CSVSEVGAQAFF.

CDR3 loop: CASSLGARGGEKLFF. As DNA, the CDR3 is TGTGCCAGCAGCTTAGGGGCCAGGGGCGGTGAAAAACTGTTTTTT. The chain carries TRBV7-8 and TRBJ1-4, with a weak D call TRBD1 (6 bases). Deletions cut 1 base from V and 7 bases from J, with 13 bases between. The CDR3 is 15 residues long. Per germline, CDR1 SGHVS and CDR2 FQNEAQ. Based on the CDR3 plus reference TRBV7-8 and TRBJ1-4, the full variable domain is GAGVSQSPRYKVAKRGQDVALRCDPISGHVSLFWYQQALGQGPEFLTYFQNEAQLDKSGLPSDRFFAERPEGSVSTLKIQRTQQEDSAVYLCASSLGARGGEKLFFGSGTQLSVL.

This chain uses TRBV19 with TRBJ1-4, with D unresolved. The length of the CDR3 is 13 residues. Deletions cut 1 base from V and 6 bases from J, with 6 bases between. Germline CDR1 LNHDA, CDR2 SQIVND (reference sequence). The CDR3 is CASSIAVDEKLFF. CDR3 DNA sequence: TGTGCCAGTAGTATAGCAGTCGATGAAAAACTGTTTTTT.

The chain uses TRBV13 and TRBJ2-3; D perhaps matches TRBD2 (7 bases). This CDR3 has 19 residues. Deletions cut 0 bases from V and 4 bases from J, with 23 bases between. The germline V gene encodes CDR1 PRHDT and CDR2 FYEKMQ (reference sequence). The CDR3 nucleotides are TGTGCCAGCAGCTTAGGCCTGGGGGGGGCAAGGTATCTTTCAGATACGCAGTATTTT. Protein product: CASSLGLGGARYLSDTQYF.

This clone was recorded once. The rearrangement links TRBV7-2 to TRBJ1-1; perhaps TRBD1 as D (5 bases). Per the germline V gene, CDR1 is SGHTA and CDR2 is FQGNSA. The CDR3 runs 14 residues. Trimming shortened V by 3 bases and J by 8 bases, and 16 bases separated the two germline ends. The CDR3 spells CASSFRDFANEAFF. For the CDR3, the DNA is TGTGCCAGCAGCTTCCGGGACTTCGCTAACGAAGCTTTCTTT.

J is TRBJ2-1 and V is TRBV5-1; no clear D. V gave up 1 base and J gave up 10 bases, with 9 bases separating them. The germline CDR1 and CDR2 sequences are SGHRS and YFSETQ. This CDR3 has 12 amino acids. CDR3 sequence reads: CASSLNNGEQFF. The CDR3 DNA reads TGCGCCAGCAGCTTGAATAACGGGGAGCAGTTCTTC.

V is TRBV30 and J is TRBJ2-5, with TRBD2 identical over 9 bases. Germline CDR1 is GTSNPN and CDR2 is SVGIG (reference sequence). The CDR3 is made up of 12 amino acids. The V segment lost 3 bases and the J segment 5 bases; nucleotides outside the gene matches: 1. CDR3 loop: CAWRSGGETQYF. The DNA of the CDR3 is TGTGCCTGGAGGAGCGGGGGGGAGACCCAGTACTTC. Full variable domain (remainder filled in from reference TRBV30 and TRBJ2-5): SQTIHQWPATLVQPVGSPLSLECTVEGTSNPNLYWYRQAAGRGLQLLFYSVGIGQISSEVPQNLSASRPQDRQFILSSKKLLLSDSGFYLCAWRSGGETQYFGPGTRLLVL.

This clone was seen once. The chain carries TRBV18 and TRBJ1-2; no clear D gene. The germline V gene encodes CDR1 KGHSH and CDR2 LQKENI. V dropped 6 bases and J dropped 2 bases, with 25 bases sitting between them. The CDR3 contains 18 residues. Here the CDR3 DNA reads TGTGCCAGCTCCGAACAAAAACTCTCCGGCGGAGCAAACTATGGCTACACCTTC. Amino acids: CASSEQKLSGGANYGYTF.

The chain couples TRBV29-1 to TRBJ1-1; a weak D match, TRBD1 (5 bases). Looked up from germline, CDR1 is SQVTM and CDR2 is ANQGSEA. The CDR3 loop spans 15 amino acids. The V gene lost 7 bases and the J gene lost 1 base, with 19 bases spanning the gap. CDR3 region: CSAQDQKGANTEAFF. CDR3 nucleotide sequence: TGCAGCGCCCAGGACCAAAAAGGGGCGAACACTGAAGCTTTCTTT.

The chain employs TRBV10-3 and TRBJ2-1, with no clear D. This CDR3 spans 11 amino acids. Looked up from germline, CDR1 is ENHRY and CDR2 is SYGVKD. Between the trimmed V and J ends, which lost 2 bases and 9 bases, there was a span of 5 bases. In nucleotides, the CDR3 is TGTGCCATCAGTGAGCAAGTTGAGCAGTTCTTC. Amino acid sequence: CAISEQVEQFF.

V gene TRBV28 combines with J gene TRBJ1-2; D not certain. The CDR3 covers 12 residues. Per germline, CDR1 MDHEN and CDR2 SYDVKM. The germline V and J ends were trimmed by 10 bases and 8 bases, with 17 bases remaining between them. CDR3 region: CATGGRQWGYTF. The CDR3 DNA follows: TGTGCCACCGGAGGGCGGCAATGGGGCTACACCTTC.

This sequence joins TRBV19 and TRBJ2-3; D gene unclear. This CDR3 has 13 residues. Trimming cost V 0 bases and J 6 bases, with 7 bases left between them. Germline CDR1 is LNHDA and CDR2 is SQIVND (reference sequence). The CDR3 region has the DNA TGTGCCAGTAGTATAGATGGAATGGATACGCAGTATTTT. Residues: CASSIDGMDTQYF. The whole variable domain, filled in from reference TRBV19 and TRBJ2-3, reads DGGITQSPKYLFRKEGQNVTLSCEQNLNHDAMYWYRQDPGQGLRLIYYSQIVNDFQKGDIAEGYSVSREKKESFPLTVTSAQKNPTAFYLCASSIDGMDTQYFGPGTRLTVL.

The V call is TRBV1, the J call TRBJ1-4; the listed D gene, TRBD1, was not tested against the DNA. TRBV1 constitutes a pseudogene. The CDR3 contains 15 residues. In DNA form, the CDR3 reads TGCACCAGCAGCCAAGCGGGCATGGGGCATGAAAAACTGTTTTTT. Amino acids: CTSSQAGMGHEKLFF.

The chain has TRBV27 and TRBJ2-6; 7 bases map to TRBD1. V shed 5 bases, J shed 0 bases, and the junction held 13 bases outside the gene matches. From germline, CDR1 is MNHEY and CDR2 SMNVEV (reference sequence). The CDR3 totals 19 residues. This CDR3 reads CASSQPARQGFSGANVLTF. The CDR3 bases are TGTGCCAGCAGTCAACCCGCAAGACAGGGATTCTCTGGGGCCAACGTCCTGACTTTC.

The V gene is TRBV10-3, the J gene TRBJ1-1; a possible D gene is TRBD1 (6 bases). Germline V gene sequence: CDR1 ENHRY, CDR2 SYGVKD. The CDR3 has 13 amino acids. The V and J ends lost 10 bases and 1 base respectively, with 13 bases between them. The CDR3 bases are TGTGCCACCACTCACAGGGAGAACACTGAAGCTTTCTTT. Its protein product is CATTHRENTEAFF.

This sequence joins TRBV6-6 and TRBJ2-3; 14 bases are a match to TRBD2. This CDR3 has 16 amino acids. J gave up 7 bases and V 4 bases, and 7 bases lay outside the gene matches. Per the germline V gene, CDR1 is MNHNY and CDR2 is SVGAGI (reference sequence). CDR3 amino acids: CASSSGTSGGVNTQYF. The DNA for the CDR3 is TGTGCCAGCAGTTCCGGGACTAGCGGGGGAGTAAATACGCAGTATTTT.

The chain employs TRBV6-1 and TRBJ1-2; D is uncertain. Per germline, CDR1 MNHNS and CDR2 SASEGT. This CDR3 region has 14 residues. Trimming pared 2 bases from V and 4 bases from J, leaving 11 bases between. In DNA form, the CDR3 reads TGTGCCAGCAGTGAAATCGGCCAATCCTATGGCTACACCTTC. Its protein product is CASSEIGQSYGYTF.

In its sample, this clone was seen a few times. The chain joins TRBV5-1 to TRBJ2-3; TRBD1 is a possible D gene (6 bases). V lost 4 bases, J lost 3 bases, and 12 bases lay in between. This CDR3 has 14 residues. Germline V CDR1 and CDR2: SGHRS, YFSETQ. Here the CDR3 reads CASSNGQRTDTQYF. The CDR3 DNA reads TGCGCCAGCAGCAATGGACAGCGGACAGATACGCAGTATTTT.

This chain links TRBV20-1 with TRBJ2-5, with D unclear. The CDR3 length is 11 residues. V was pared by 2 bases and J by 3 bases, with 4 bases between. Germline V gene lookup returns CDR1 DFQATT and CDR2 SNEGSKA (reference sequence). The CDR3 here is CSARKEETQYF. CDR3 DNA sequence: TGCAGTGCTAGAAAGGAAGAGACCCAGTACTTC.